This passage covers 10 T cell receptor beta chains from one sample sequenced in a study of human T cells and chemical hapten exposure. TCRdb re-analysed the RACE reads in MiXCR, keeping a single row per CDR3 protein. The data show some 350,000 distinct CDR3 sequences, around 7% seen once. Time point in this sample: patch test 1, 2 weeks after DPC sensitization. The treatment is: therapeutic diphenylcyclopropenone sensitization with weekly scalp DPC. Sequenced material: whole blood, taken in connection with sensitization to the hapten diphenylcyclopropenone (DPC). These receptors were taken from a woman aged 18-29 years with alopecia areata. Some clones in this sample may be carry-over from other donors' samples.

The chain uses TRBV10-3 and TRBJ2-3, with 12 bases aligning to TRBD2. The trim removed 4 bases at V and 5 bases at J, leaving 7 bases unmatched. The CDR3 is 16 residues long. Germline V gene sequence: CDR1 ENHRY, CDR2 SYGVKD. The CDR3 loop reads CAISVASGGAIDTQYF. The CDR3 DNA reads TGTGCCATCAGTGTGGCTAGCGGGGGGGCCATAGATACGCAGTATTTT.

This clonotype was counted at least ten times. The genes are TRBV10-3 and TRBJ2-3; D may be TRBD2 (5 bases). The CDR3 loop spans 16 amino acids. Trimming stripped 4 bases from V and 2 bases from J, with 16 bases between. Germline values: CDR1 ENHRY, CDR2 SYGVKD. The CDR3 protein is CAISGGSSPSTDTQYF. CDR3 DNA sequence: TGTGCCATCAGTGGAGGGTCTAGCCCTTCCACAGATACGCAGTATTTT.

This clonotype was seen repeatedly, ten times or more. The V call is TRBV5-5, the J call TRBJ1-1; D is ambiguous. The V end was cut by 3 bases, the J end by 3 bases, with 15 bases between. The CDR3 has 15 residues. In germline, CDR1 is SGHKS, CDR2 YYEKEE (reference sequence). The CDR3 DNA reads TGTGCCAGCAGCTCGACGGTTACGAGTGACACTGAAGCTTTCTTT. Encoded protein: CASSSTVTSDTEAFF.

The genes are TRBV10-3 and TRBJ1-2; a possible D gene is TRBD1 (6 bases). Germline lookup yields CDR1 ENHRY and CDR2 SYGVKD. The CDR3 runs to 14 residues. V was cut by 8 bases and J by 0 bases, with 13 bases left in between. The DNA for the CDR3 is TGTGCCATCGCGCAGGGGCTTTCTAACTATGGCTACACCTTC. It translates to CAIAQGLSNYGYTF.

This clonotype was observed many times. The V call is TRBV10-3, the J call TRBJ2-3; no definite D call. The CDR3 runs 15 residues. Germline V lookup: CDR1 ENHRY, CDR2 SYGVKD. V was clipped by 2 bases and J by 8 bases, with 17 bases between them. CDR3 nucleotide sequence: TGTGCCATCAGTGAGACAATCTCAGGCGGTCCTACGCAGTATTTT. Translated, it gives CAISETISGGPTQYF.

This chain uses TRBV2 with TRBJ2-3, with 7 bases that match TRBD1. Trimming removed 6 bases from V and 2 bases from J; junction bases left unmatched: 8. CDR3 size: 15 residues. Germline V gene data show CDR1 as SNHLY and CDR2 as FYNNEI. CDR3 residues: CASSAGTAFTDTQYF. CDR3 nucleotides: TGTGCCAGCAGCGCCGGGACAGCTTTCACAGATACGCAGTATTTT.

This clonotype was counted a few times. The genes are TRBV11-2 and TRBJ2-3; D not resolved. This CDR3 is built from 12 residues. Germline CDR1 is SGHAT and CDR2 is FQNNGV. Trimming removed 5 bases at V and 8 bases at J, with 11 bases between. This CDR3 is CASSPDETTQYF. The CDR3 nucleotides read TGTGCCAGCAGCCCGGATGAGACTACGCAGTATTTT.

The chain links TRBV9 to TRBJ2-1; TRBD1 is a possible D gene (6 bases). CDR1 and CDR2 from the germline V gene are SGDLS and YYNGEE. The CDR3 spans 12 residues. With 4 bases removed from V and 7 bases from J, the gap between germline ends came to 9 bases. CDR3 DNA sequence: TGTGCCAGCAGCCCTGACAGGAATGAGCAGTTCTTC. The encoded protein is CASSPDRNEQFF.

The chain couples TRBV12-3 or TRBV12-4 to TRBJ1-1; D ambiguous. Trimming removed 2 bases from V and 4 bases from J, with 14 bases in between. This CDR3 has 15 amino acids. CDR3 in amino acids: CASSLRVSRFTEAFF. The CDR3 DNA sequence: TGTGCCAGCAGTTTAAGGGTCAGCCGATTCACTGAAGCTTTCTTT.

V and J are TRBV20-1 and TRBJ1-4; possibly TRBD1 for D (5 bases). The CDR3 covers 13 residues. Per germline, CDR1 DFQATT and CDR2 SNEGSKA (reference sequence). Trimming stripped 5 bases from V and 2 bases from J, with 9 bases between. This CDR3 reads CSAGGDTNEKLFF. CDR3 coding DNA: TGCAGTGCTGGAGGGGACACTAATGAAAAACTGTTTTTT.